These 27 T cell receptor beta chains were sequenced from one sample in a study of cytomegalovirus exposure and HLA in healthy donors. PCR used 60 Vbeta primers and 13 Jbeta primers. Some clones are missing from TCRdb's copy, which holds only in-frame ones; the method was immunoSEQ multiplex PCR. The table includes approximately 180,000 clones, roughly 13% detected once. Sequences were obtained from PBMCs. The origin of the receptors is a man aged 45 to 65 in good health and CMV-seropositive.

The chain links TRBV7-2 to TRBJ2-5; the D gene is possibly TRBD2 (6 bases). Germline CDR1 and CDR2: SGHTA and FQGNSA. V was pared by 4 bases and J by 2 bases, with 14 bases between. CDR3 size: 15 residues. CDR3 DNA sequence: TGTGCCAGCAGCTCCCCCGCGGGGCCGCAAGAGACCCAGTACTTC. It yields the protein CASSSPAGPQETQYF.

This clone turned up a few times. This chain joins TRBV5-1 and TRBJ2-3; D uncertain. This CDR3 spans 13 amino acids. The V gene's germline CDR1 is SGHRS and CDR2 YFSETQ. Deletions cut 4 bases from V and 6 bases from J, with 12 bases between. For the CDR3, the DNA is TGCGCCAGCAGCCTACCGACTGGGGATACGCAGTATTTT. Translation gives CASSLPTGDTQYF.

The chain carries TRBV9 and TRBJ2-5; D perhaps matches TRBD1 (6 bases). Germline CDR1 and CDR2: SGDLS and YYNGEE. V lost 6 bases to trimming and J lost 6 bases, with 21 bases between them. The CDR3 covers 15 residues. The CDR3: CASTRDAGVEKTQYF. The CDR3 region has the DNA TGTGCCAGCACCCGGGACGCAGGGGTCGAAAAGACCCAGTACTTC.

This chain joins TRBV9 and TRBJ2-5; D is ambiguous. The J call could be wrong; TRBJ2-7 is a better fit for the DNA end. The CDR3 runs to 14 residues. Germline V gene lookup returns CDR1 SGDLS and CDR2 YYNGEE. The CDR3 region is CASSPRWADYEQYF. The DNA for the CDR3 is TGTGCCAGCAGCCCGAGGTGGGCAGACTACGAGCAGTACTTC.

This sequence joins TRBV18 and TRBJ1-1; a weak D match, TRBD1 (5 bases). V lost 2 bases, J lost 1 base, and 8 bases lay in between. Germline values: CDR1 KGHSH, CDR2 LQKENI. CDR3 length: 14 amino acids. CDR3 sequence (DNA): TGTGCCAGCTCACCAACAGGCGCGAACACTGAAGCTTTCTTT. This sequence encodes CASSPTGANTEAFF. The variable domain in full, with the rest retrieved from reference TRBV18 and TRBJ1-1, is NAGVMQNPRHLVRRRGQEARLRCSPMKGHSHVYWYRQLPEEGLKFMVYLQKENIIDESGMPKERFSAEFPKEGPSILRIQQVVRGDSAAYFCASSPTGANTEAFFGQGTRLTVV.

V usage is TRBV13 and J usage is TRBJ2-5; the match to TRBD1 covers 8 bases. This CDR3 has 14 amino acids. V shed 4 bases, J shed 4 bases, and the junction held 5 bases outside the gene matches. Germline assignment: CDR1 PRHDT and CDR2 FYEKMQ (reference sequence). The CDR3 is CASSSRGRIETQYF. As DNA, the CDR3 is TGTGCCAGCAGCTCCAGGGGGCGTATAGAGACCCAGTACTTC.

This chain connects TRBV6-4 to TRBJ1-2; D might be TRBD1 (6 bases). Per the germline V gene, CDR1 is MRHNA and CDR2 is SNTAGT. The CDR3 covers 11 residues. The V gene lost 7 bases and the J gene lost 8 bases, with 11 bases spanning the gap. This chain's CDR3 is CASKGGGGYTF. The CDR3 nucleotides read TGTGCCAGCAAGGGGGGAGGGGGCTACACCTTC.

The gene calls are TRBV30 and TRBJ2-5; 7 bases agree with TRBD2. The ends lost 4 bases at V and 5 bases at J; junction bases unmatched: 13. CDR1 GTSNPN and CDR2 SVGIG come from the germline V gene (reference sequence). The CDR3 has 15 amino acids. CDR3 residues: CAWTPVGTIRETQYF. CDR3 bases: TGTGCCTGGACTCCTGTGGGGACTATAAGGGAGACCCAGTACTTC.

This chain connects TRBV25-1 to TRBJ2-5; perhaps TRBD2 as D (6 bases). Matching the DNA end better, TRBJ2-7 makes the J call doubtful. CDR1 is MGHDK and CDR2 is SYGVNS in the germline V gene. This CDR3 has 16 amino acids. CDR3 nucleotides: TGTGCCAGCAGTGAAGGAGGGCTAGGGTCGGCCTACGAGCAGTACTTC. Its protein product is CASSEGGLGSAYEQYF.

This clone was counted only a few times. V and J are TRBV4-2 and TRBJ1-4, with no clear D. Germline values: CDR1 LGHNA, CDR2 YNFKEQ. The CDR3 runs 16 residues. Trimming took off 0 bases at V and 4 bases at J, with 12 bases between the two ends. This CDR3 reads CASSQEEVFNNEKLFF. The CDR3 nucleotides read TGTGCCAGCAGCCAAGAAGAGGTCTTTAATAATGAAAAACTGTTTTTT.

There are a few counts of this clone. The chain recombines TRBV5-1 with TRBJ2-5; 9 bases map to TRBD2. This CDR3 spans 16 amino acids. The germline V gene has CDR1 SGHRS and CDR2 YFSETQ. With V trimmed by 5 bases and J by 3 bases, 11 bases remained unmatched. The CDR3 is CASRDSGGPGEETQYF. CDR3 nucleotide sequence: TGCGCCAGCAGAGATAGCGGGGGCCCGGGAGAAGAGACCCAGTACTTC.

This rearrangement joins TRBV5-4 to TRBJ2-2; D possibly corresponds to TRBD1 (6 bases). This CDR3 is 15 amino acids long. CDR1 is SGHNT, CDR2 YYREEE, per germline (reference sequence). V shed 1 base and J shed 1 base, with 8 bases lying between them. CDR3 in amino acids: CASSLQGMNTGELFF. CDR3 bases: TGTGCCAGCAGCTTGCAGGGGATGAACACCGGGGAGCTGTTTTTT.

This clone turned up a few times. The chain joins TRBV5-4 to TRBJ1-1, with TRBD1 identical over 7 bases. Per germline, CDR1 SGHNT and CDR2 YYREEE (reference sequence). CDR3 size: 15 residues. Trimming at V came to 7 bases and at J to 2 bases, leaving 11 bases not matched to a gene. DNA for the CDR3: TGTGCCAGCCGGCGCGAGGGGGCGCATAACACTGAAGCTTTCTTT. Protein sequence: CASRREGAHNTEAFF.

The chain combines TRBV7-2 with TRBJ2-2; the match to TRBD2 covers 12 bases. J was trimmed by 1 base and V by 4 bases; bases with no gene match: 4. CDR3 length: 17 amino acids. Per the germline V gene, CDR1 is SGHTA and CDR2 is FQGNSA. CDR3 in DNA: TGTGCCAGCAGCTCCCAACTAGCGGGGGGGAACACCGGGGAGCTGTTTTTT. Its translation is CASSSQLAGGNTGELFF.

This rearrangement joins TRBV5-4 to TRBJ2-7; 7 bases align to TRBD1. J lost 6 bases, V lost 0 bases, and 3 bases had no gene match. The CDR3 runs 13 residues. Germline CDR1 reads SGHNT; CDR2 reads YYREEE (reference sequence). CDR3 sequence reads: CASSLADRAEQYV. The CDR3 DNA reads as TGTGCCAGCAGCTTGGCTGACAGGGCCGAGCAGTACGTC.

A few counts support this clone. This sequence joins TRBV11-3 and TRBJ2-5; 9 nucleotides agree with TRBD1. The CDR3 loop spans 14 amino acids. The germline V gene has CDR1 SGHNT and CDR2 YENEEA. V shed 5 bases, J shed 4 bases, and the junction held 5 bases outside the gene matches. Written as DNA, the CDR3 is TGTGCCAGCAGCCCGGGACAGGGAACAGAGACCCAGTACTTC. Translating it yields CASSPGQGTETQYF. Complete variable domain (other parts from reference TRBV11-3 and TRBJ2-5): EAGVVQSPRYKIIEKKQPVAFWCNPISGHNTLYWYLQNLGQGPELLIRYENEEAVDDSQLPKDRFSAERLKGVDSTLKIQPAELGDSAVYLCASSPGQGTETQYFGPGTRLLVL.

The chain recombines TRBV7-2 with TRBJ2-3; D gene uncertain. Trimming removed 0 bases at V and 8 bases at J, with 15 bases between. Germline V gene sequence: CDR1 SGHTA, CDR2 FQGNSA. The CDR3 is 15 amino acids. The CDR3 bases are TGTGCCAGCAGCTTAGCCGGCGGCGCCGGCCGTACGCAGTATTTT. Translation gives CASSLAGGAGRTQYF.

CDR3 nucleotide sequence: TGTGCCAGCAGCTTACAGGGATACGGAACTGAAGCTTTCTTT. It is translated as CASSLQGYGTEAFF. The chain employs TRBV11-3 and TRBJ1-1; D is perhaps TRBD1 (5 bases). This CDR3 has 14 amino acids. The germline gives CDR1 SGHNT, CDR2 YENEEA. Trimming cost V 2 bases and J 5 bases, with 12 bases left between them.

There are a few counts of this clone. The chain has TRBV29-1 and TRBJ1-5; D is possibly TRBD1 (6 bases). The CDR3 is 14 amino acids. Germline V CDR1 and CDR2: SQVTM, ANQGSEA. Trimming pared 3 bases from V and 3 bases from J, leaving 12 bases between. The DNA for the CDR3 is TGCAGCGTTGAGGAAGCAGGGGTCAATCAGCCCCAGCATTTT. Its translation: CSVEEAGVNQPQHF.

Concerning this clone: The sample contains more than one DNA sequence encoding this CDR3. This sequence joins TRBV28 and TRBJ1-6, with no clear D. Germline values: CDR1 MDHEN, CDR2 SYDVKM. The CDR3 has 15 amino acids. V shed 6 bases and J shed 7 bases, with 16 bases lying between them. CDR3 nucleotides: TGTGCCAGCAGCCCAACGAGGGTTGGGAATTCACCCCTCCACTTT. Translation gives CASSPTRVGNSPLHF.

V is TRBV9 and J is TRBJ2-5; 7 bases agree with TRBD1. The CDR3 loop spans 14 amino acids. The ends lost 7 bases at V and 1 base at J; junction bases unmatched: 7. CDR1 is SGDLS, CDR2 YYNGEE, per germline. In DNA, the CDR3 is TGTGCCAGCGGCAGGACAGGTCGCCAAGAGACCCAGTACTTC. The encoded protein is CASGRTGRQETQYF.

The chain combines TRBV9 with TRBJ1-2, with D possibly TRBD1 on 5 matching bases. With 2 bases removed from V and 8 bases from J, the gap between germline ends came to 13 bases. The CDR3 spans 13 residues. Per germline, CDR1 SGDLS and CDR2 YYNGEE. CDR3 coding DNA: TGTGCCAGCAGCGTGGACGGGCGGGGGGGCTACACCTTC. As protein: CASSVDGRGGYTF.

This sequence joins TRBV7-2 and TRBJ1-2, with D tentatively TRBD1 (6 bases). Germline CDR1 reads SGHTA; CDR2 reads FQGNSA. The CDR3 runs 15 residues. V dropped 0 bases and J dropped 6 bases, with 14 bases sitting between them. The CDR3 loop reads CASSLALGQWDGYTF. The DNA for the CDR3 is TGTGCCAGCAGCTTAGCCCTAGGACAGTGGGATGGCTACACCTTC.

This clone was recorded a few times. The chain recombines TRBV28 with TRBJ2-2; 7 nucleotides align to TRBD1. The CDR3 runs to 15 residues. V lost 2 bases and J lost 4; bases outside the gene matches: 4. CDR1 is MDHEN, CDR2 SYDVKM, per germline. Written as DNA, the CDR3 is TGTGCCAGCAGTTTACTCGGGACAGCCACCGGGGAGCTGTTTTTT. It is translated as CASSLLGTATGELFF. Full variable domain (rest looked up from reference TRBV28 and TRBJ2-2): DVKVTQSSRYLVKRTGEKVFLECVQDMDHENMFWYRQDPGLGLRLIYFSYDVKMKEKGDIPEGYSVSREKKERFSLILESASTNQTSMYLCASSLLGTATGELFFGEGSRLTVL.

This CDR3 reads CASRKDRGLYEQYF. The CDR3 coding sequence is TGTGCCAGCAGAAAGGACAGGGGTTTGTACGAGCAGTACTTC. The chain carries TRBV7-2 and TRBJ2-7; 9 nucleotides match TRBD1. CDR1 and CDR2 from the germline V gene are SGHTA and FQGNSA. V lost 6 bases to trimming and J lost 4 bases; unmatched junction nucleotides: 7. The CDR3 totals 14 residues.

This clone has a handful of counts. The V call is TRBV7-6, the J call TRBJ1-1; 7 positions agree with TRBD1. Germline values: CDR1 SGHVS, CDR2 FNYEAQ. The CDR3 covers 14 residues. V trimming: 0 bases; J trimming: 5 bases; junction bases outside the gene matches: 3. The CDR3 spells CASSLAPGGTEAFF. The CDR3 bases are TGTGCCAGCAGCTTAGCGCCAGGGGGTACTGAAGCTTTCTTT.

This clone showed up just a few times. V and J are TRBV19 and TRBJ1-5, with D unclear. This CDR3 is built from 16 residues. Germline lookup yields CDR1 LNHDA and CDR2 SQIVND (reference sequence). Deletions cut 3 bases from V and 7 bases from J, with 19 bases between. The CDR3 region has the DNA TGTGCCAGTAGTATTTGGAGTCAGCCCTATGCCCAGCCCCAGCATTTT. Its protein is CASSIWSQPYAQPQHF.